Listed here are 31 T cell receptor beta chains from one sample, sequenced in a study of cytomegalovirus exposure and HLA in healthy donors. The PCR made use of 60 Vbeta and 13 Jbeta primers. Clones were sequenced by immunoSEQ multiplex PCR, and TCRdb holds only the in-frame ones, with some missing. The profile shows roughly 180,000 clones, roughly 84% of them singletons. Specimen: PBMCs. These TCRs come from a man younger than 45 in good health and CMV-seronegative.

V and J are TRBV19 and TRBJ1-4; 8 bases fit TRBD1. This CDR3 spans 15 amino acids. V shed 3 bases and J 7 bases; nucleotides not matched to a gene: 7. Germline CDR1 reads LNHDA; CDR2 reads SQIVND (reference sequence). Here the CDR3 DNA reads TGTGCCAGTAGTATTCAAGGACAGGGTTCTGAAAAACTGTTTTTT. Protein sequence: CASSIQGQGSEKLFF. Based on the CDR3 plus reference TRBV19 and TRBJ1-4, the full variable domain is DGGITQSPKYLFRKEGQNVTLSCEQNLNHDAMYWYRQDPGQGLRLIYYSQIVNDFQKGDIAEGYSVSREKKESFPLTVTSAQKNPTAFYLCASSIQGQGSEKLFFGSGTQLSVL.

Only a few counts were recorded for this clone. V is TRBV10-3 and J is TRBJ1-5, with D uncertain. The CDR3 is 13 amino acids. V lost 5 bases, J lost 2 bases, and 7 bases lay in between. Germline V gives CDR1 ENHRY, CDR2 SYGVKD. As DNA, the CDR3 is TGTGCCATCAGTCGAGATGGCAATCAGCCCCAGCATTTT. This encodes CAISRDGNQPQHF.

This CDR3 reads CASSPRGFSYEQYF. The CDR3 region has the DNA TGTGCCAGCTCACCCCGGGGTTTTTCCTACGAGCAGTACTTC. The chain links TRBV18 to TRBJ2-7, with D possibly being TRBD2 (5 bases). The CDR3 has 14 amino acids. Germline V lookup: CDR1 KGHSH, CDR2 LQKENI. Trimming removed 3 bases at V and 1 base at J, with 10 bases between.

V and J are TRBV18 and TRBJ1-3; 9 positions match TRBD1. Germline V gene lookup returns CDR1 KGHSH and CDR2 LQKENI. The CDR3 sequence is 17 residues long. Trimming at V came to 5 bases and at J to 7 bases, leaving 15 bases not matched to a gene. For the CDR3, the DNA is TGTGCCAGCTCAAACACCGGGGGACAGGGAAGGAGGAACACCATATATTTT. Protein: CASSNTGGQGRRNTIYF.

The chain employs TRBV6-1 and TRBJ2-2, with D tentatively TRBD1 (5 bases). The CDR3 is made up of 15 amino acids. In germline, CDR1 is MNHNS, CDR2 SASEGT. V was cut by 2 bases and J by 3 bases, with 10 bases left in between. The CDR3 here is CASSESGLYTGELFF. In nucleotides, the CDR3 is TGTGCCAGCAGTGAATCAGGGTTGTACACCGGGGAGCTGTTTTTT.

V gene TRBV7-2 combines with J gene TRBJ2-1; 7 nucleotides match TRBD2. The CDR3 has 14 residues. The trim removed 3 bases at V and 3 bases at J, leaving 2 bases unmatched. CDR1 SGHTA and CDR2 FQGNSA come from the germline V gene. Here the CDR3 reads CASSLGTIYNEQFF. In DNA, the CDR3 is TGTGCCAGCAGCTTGGGGACTATCTACAATGAGCAGTTCTTC.

This clone was found a few times. The rearrangement links TRBV9 to TRBJ1-2; D remains unclear. This CDR3 spans 15 amino acids. V lost 3 bases to trimming and J lost 1 base, with 13 bases between them. CDR1 SGDLS and CDR2 YYNGEE come from the germline V gene. The CDR3 DNA reads TGTGCCAGCAGCGCCCAATTTAACAATAACTATGGCTACACCTTC. Residues: CASSAQFNNNYGYTF.

The chain carries TRBV9 and TRBJ1-4, with 10 positions matching TRBD1. The germline V gene encodes CDR1 SGDLS and CDR2 YYNGEE. Trimming cost V 2 bases and J 6 bases; bases outside gene matches: 10. This CDR3 region has 17 residues. The CDR3 reads CASSVDGRQGAYEKLFF. Here the CDR3 DNA reads TGTGCCAGCAGCGTGGACGGAAGACAGGGGGCATATGAAAAACTGTTTTTT. Full variable domain (missing parts from reference TRBV9 and TRBJ1-4): DSGVTQTPKHLITATGQRVTLRCSPRSGDLSVYWYQQSLDQGLQFLIQYYNGEERAKGNILERFSAQQFPDLHSELNLSSLELGDSALYFCASSVDGRQGAYEKLFFGSGTQLSVL.

The rearrangement links TRBV28 to TRBJ2-7; 7 nucleotides match TRBD2. Germline V gene data show CDR1 as MDHEN and CDR2 as SYDVKM. Losses at the gene ends were 3 bases for V and 1 base for J; bases not matched to a gene: 9. This CDR3 region has 16 residues. The CDR3 loop is CASSFSLADLSYEQYF. The CDR3 DNA follows: TGTGCCAGCAGTTTTAGCCTAGCGGACCTTTCCTACGAGCAGTACTTC.

The chain combines TRBV9 with TRBJ2-1, with TRBD2 matching 8 bases. The CDR3 sequence is 15 residues long. The germline CDR1 and CDR2 sequences are SGDLS and YYNGEE. The trim removed 0 bases at V and 6 bases at J, leaving 5 bases unmatched. The CDR3 sequence is CASSVGGLDVNEQFF. CDR3 bases: TGTGCCAGCAGCGTAGGGGGACTAGACGTCAATGAGCAGTTCTTC.

This clone was detected a few times. The rearrangement uses TRBV5-1 and TRBJ1-2; D ambiguous. V was trimmed by 0 bases and J by 1 base, leaving 4 bases between them. The CDR3 is made up of 13 amino acids. Germline lookup yields CDR1 SGHRS and CDR2 YFSETQ. The CDR3 region is CASSLDSNYGYTF. DNA for the CDR3: TGCGCCAGCAGCTTGGACAGTAACTATGGCTACACCTTC.

This sequence joins TRBV9 and TRBJ2-1; 11 nucleotides line up with TRBD2. This CDR3 contains 16 residues. Germline CDR1 and CDR2: SGDLS and YYNGEE. J gave up 9 bases and V 2 bases, and 10 bases lay outside the gene matches. For the CDR3, the DNA is TGTGCCAGCAGCGTTACTAGCGGGAGAACCGTCGTTGAGCAGTTCTTC. Protein product: CASSVTSGRTVVEQFF. Drawing the rest from reference TRBV9 and TRBJ2-1, the complete variable domain is DSGVTQTPKHLITATGQRVTLRCSPRSGDLSVYWYQQSLDQGLQFLIQYYNGEERAKGNILERFSAQQFPDLHSELNLSSLELGDSALYFCASSVTSGRTVVEQFFGPGTRLTVL.

V gene TRBV29-1 combines with J gene TRBJ1-1, with D possibly TRBD1 on 5 matching bases. CDR1 is SQVTM, CDR2 ANQGSEA, per germline. Trimming pared 5 bases from V and 4 bases from J, leaving 14 bases between. This CDR3 has 13 amino acids. The DNA of the CDR3 is TGCAGCGTTCAGGGTAAAGGCGGCACTGAAGCTTTCTTT. This sequence encodes CSVQGKGGTEAFF.

This chain uses TRBV2 with TRBJ2-5; D uncertain. Matching the DNA end better, TRBJ2-7 makes the J call doubtful. Germline CDR1 reads SNHLY; CDR2 reads FYNNEI. This CDR3 contains 14 residues. CDR3 sequence (DNA): TGTGCCAGCAGTCTAGTCGGCACGCGTGGCGAGCAGTACTTC. Protein: CASSLVGTRGEQYF.

Only one count was recorded for this clone. This chain links TRBV5-1 with TRBJ2-5, with D perhaps being TRBD1 or TRBD2 (5 bases each). Near its end, the DNA agrees better with TRBJ2-7, so the J call may be wrong. Germline V gene sequence: CDR1 SGHRS, CDR2 YFSETQ. The CDR3 totals 15 residues. CDR3 bases: TGCGCCAGCAGCCCGGGACCACAACCGGACTACGAGCAGTACTTC. Amino acids: CASSPGPQPDYEQYF.

This clone was observed a single time. The chain uses TRBV7-8 and TRBJ2-7; 11 nucleotides match TRBD2. The germline CDR1 and CDR2 sequences are SGHVS and FQNEAQ. Trimming took 4 bases from V and 2 from J; bases not matched to a gene: 7. This CDR3 is built from 16 residues. The CDR3: CASSSLLAGGPYEQYF. As DNA, the CDR3 is TGTGCCAGCAGCTCCCTGCTAGCGGGGGGCCCCTACGAGCAGTACTTC. Together with reference TRBV7-8 and TRBJ2-7, the CDR3 gives the full variable domain: GAGVSQSPRYKVAKRGQDVALRCDPISGHVSLFWYQQALGQGPEFLTYFQNEAQLDKSGLPSDRFFAERPEGSVSTLKIQRTQQEDSAVYLCASSSLLAGGPYEQYFGPGTRLTVT.

The chain employs TRBV13 and TRBJ2-1; 10 positions match TRBD1. The germline gives CDR1 PRHDT, CDR2 FYEKMQ (reference sequence). The CDR3 spans 17 residues. The V and J ends lost 0 bases and 6 bases, in that order; junction bases with no gene match: 8. The DNA for the CDR3 is TGTGCCAGCAGCTTAGGTCTTGGGACAGGGGTGGGCAATGAGCAGTTCTTC. It yields the protein CASSLGLGTGVGNEQFF.

The CDR3 reads CASLGRDWNEQYF. CDR3 nucleotides: TGTGCCAGTTTGGGGAGGGACTGGAACGAGCAGTACTTC. The rearrangement uses TRBV19 and TRBJ2-7; 7 bases are a match to TRBD2. The CDR3 is 13 residues long. CDR1 and CDR2 (germline): LNHDA, SQIVND (reference sequence). V shed 8 bases, J shed 5 bases, and the junction held 9 bases outside the gene matches.

V usage is TRBV5-4 and J usage is TRBJ2-7, with 10 bases fitting TRBD2. Trimming at V came to 2 bases and at J to 2 bases, leaving 16 bases not matched to a gene. Germline CDR1 and CDR2: SGHNT and YYREEE (reference sequence). The CDR3 length is 19 residues. The CDR3 spells CASSFSSGSRAGRTYEQYF. The DNA of the CDR3 is TGTGCCAGCAGCTTTTCTAGCGGGAGCCGAGCGGGGCGGACCTACGAGCAGTACTTC.

The sample holds a few counts of this clone. The chain is built from TRBV10-3 and TRBJ2-2; 8 bases are a match to TRBD1. Germline V gene sequence: CDR1 ENHRY, CDR2 SYGVKD. This CDR3 region has 16 residues. Losses at the gene ends were 2 bases for V and 4 bases for J; bases not matched to a gene: 6. The CDR3 DNA is TGTGCCATCAGTGAGCCGACAGGGGCTGGCACCGGGGAGCTGTTTTTT. Encoded protein: CAISEPTGAGTGELFF.

This clone was observed once. The chain carries TRBV9 and TRBJ2-7; 8 nucleotides line up with TRBD1. The CDR3 consists of 14 residues. After removal of 4 bases from V and 2 bases from J, the junction contained 5 bases not matched to a gene. Per the germline V gene, CDR1 is SGDLS and CDR2 is YYNGEE. The CDR3 sequence is CASSPRTGTYEQYF. For the CDR3, the DNA is TGTGCCAGCAGCCCCCGGACAGGGACCTACGAGCAGTACTTC.

As to this clone: The junction departs from germline at one end; a sequencing error may be responsible. The V gene is TRBV7-7, the J gene TRBJ2-3; the D gene is possibly TRBD1 (5 bases). CDR1 SSHAT and CDR2 FNYEAQ come from the germline V gene (reference sequence). This CDR3 contains 13 residues. This CDR3 is CASSFRVGDTQYF. In DNA, the CDR3 is TGTGCTAGCAGCTTCAGGGTTGGAGATACGCAGTATTTT. The variable domain in full, completed from reference TRBV7-7 and TRBJ2-3, reads GAGVSQSPRYKVTKRGQDVTLRCDPISSHATLYWYQQALGQGPEFLTYFNYEAQPDKSGLPSDRFSAERPEGSISTLTIQRTEQRDSAMYRCASSFRVGDTQYFGPGTRLTVL.

This clone was seen a few times. CDR3 coding DNA: TGTGCCAGCAGCTTAGCCCGGGGGTACTACGAGCAGTACTTC. Its protein product is CASSLARGYYEQYF. This chain uses TRBV7-9 with TRBJ2-7; a weak D match, TRBD2 (6 bases). The ends were cut back, 0 bases at V and 3 bases at J, with 9 bases in the middle. This CDR3 spans 14 amino acids. Germline V CDR1 and CDR2: SEHNR, FQNEAQ (reference sequence). Based on the CDR3 plus reference TRBV7-9 and TRBJ2-7, the full variable domain is DTGVSQNPRHKITKRGQNVTFRCDPISEHNRLYWYRQTLGQGPEFLTYFQNEAQLEKSRLLSDRFSAERPKGSFSTLEIQRTEQGDSAMYLCASSLARGYYEQYFGPGTRLTVT.

This clone has only one observation. This sequence joins TRBV5-4 and TRBJ1-1; tentative D call: TRBD1 (5 bases). The V gene lost 0 bases and the J gene lost 5 bases, with 17 bases spanning the gap. Germline CDR1 and CDR2: SGHNT and YYREEE (reference sequence). The CDR3 extends over 16 amino acids. This chain's CDR3 is CASSLEWKQGFTEAFF. The CDR3 DNA follows: TGTGCCAGCAGCTTGGAGTGGAAGCAGGGTTTTACTGAAGCTTTCTTT. Together with reference TRBV5-4 and TRBJ1-1, the CDR3 gives the full variable domain: ETGVTQSPTHLIKTRGQQVTLRCSSQSGHNTVSWYQQALGQGPQFIFQYYREEENGRGNFPPRFSGLQFPNYSSELNVNALELDDSALYLCASSLEWKQGFTEAFFGQGTRLTVV.

V and J are TRBV21-1 and TRBJ1-1. TRBV21-1 is labeled a pseudogene. This CDR3 region has 17 residues. The CDR3 loop is CASSSRAPPPSGGSTFF. The CDR3 DNA sequence: TGTGCCAGCAGCTCTAGAGCGCCCCCCCCCTCCGGGGGATCAACTTTCTTT.

J is TRBJ1-5 and V is TRBV19, with D perhaps matching TRBD1 (5 bases). Trimming took 7 bases from V and 3 from J, leaving 10 bases between them. Germline CDR1 LNHDA, CDR2 SQIVND (reference sequence). The CDR3 loop spans 13 amino acids. CDR3 sequence reads: CASKRQSNQPQHF. The DNA of the CDR3 is TGTGCCAGTAAAAGACAGTCCAATCAGCCCCAGCATTTT. The variable domain in full, with the rest retrieved from reference TRBV19 and TRBJ1-5, is DGGITQSPKYLFRKEGQNVTLSCEQNLNHDAMYWYRQDPGQGLRLIYYSQIVNDFQKGDIAEGYSVSREKKESFPLTVTSAQKNPTAFYLCASKRQSNQPQHFGDGTRLSIL.

The chain recombines TRBV6-5 with TRBJ2-1; maybe TRBD1 (6 bases). V was cut by 2 bases and J by 9 bases, with 14 bases left in between. The CDR3 runs 14 residues. Germline CDR1 and CDR2: MNHEY and SVGAGI. The CDR3 DNA reads TGTGCCAGCAGTTACGGGCAGGGGTCAGGTGAGCAGTTCTTC. Translating gives CASSYGQGSGEQFF.

This chain links TRBV5-1 with TRBJ2-2; 8 bases are a match to TRBD2. The V gene end was trimmed by 0 bases and the J gene end by 6 bases; junction bases not matched to a gene: 4. CDR1 and CDR2 (germline): SGHRS, YFSETQ. The CDR3 covers 15 residues. The CDR3 protein is CASSLEGLVAGELFF. The DNA for the CDR3 is TGCGCCAGCAGCTTGGAGGGACTAGTGGCCGGGGAGCTGTTTTTT.

The V gene is TRBV6-4, the J gene TRBJ2-1; TRBD2 agrees at 12 bases. The CDR3 consists of 16 residues. Per the germline V gene, CDR1 is MRHNA and CDR2 is SNTAGT. The ends lost 0 bases at V and 8 bases at J; junction bases unmatched: 5. DNA for the CDR3: TGTGCCAGCAGTGACTCAGGGACTAGCGGGTTTGATGAGCAGTTCTTC. The encoded protein is CASSDSGTSGFDEQFF.

The chain uses TRBV5-1 and TRBJ1-2; 9 nucleotides agree with TRBD1. This CDR3 is built from 14 residues. Trimming at V came to 2 bases and at J to 5 bases, leaving 4 bases not matched to a gene. CDR1 SGHRS and CDR2 YFSETQ come from the germline V gene. DNA for the CDR3: TGCGCCAGCAGCTTAGACAGGGGGTCGTATGGCTACACCTTC. This gives the protein CASSLDRGSYGYTF.

The chain carries TRBV18 and TRBJ1-2, with 8 positions matching TRBD1. The CDR3 loop spans 15 amino acids. V was clipped by 4 bases and J by 8 bases; unmatched bases: 12. The V gene's germline CDR1 is KGHSH and CDR2 LQKENI. CDR3 residues: CASSLGTGRAGGYTF. The CDR3, as DNA: TGTGCCAGCTCACTTGGGACAGGCCGTGCGGGAGGCTACACCTTC.